Presented here are 26 T cell receptor beta chains from one specimen sequenced in a study of OX40 agonist ivuxolimab in advanced cancers. This table comes from immunoSEQ multiplex PCR, and its TCRdb copy is limited to in-frame clones, with some not included. The data contain fewer than 65,000 clones, roughly 90% of them singletons. Material: CD4+ or CD8+ T cells sorted from blood, obtained in a trial of the OX40 agonist ivuxolimab. These receptors all come from an adult with an advanced solid tumor such as melanoma, head and neck, liver or kidney cancer.

The rearrangement links TRBV12-5 to TRBJ1-1, with D possibly being TRBD1 (6 bases). The CDR3 covers 13 residues. CDR1 and CDR2 from the germline V gene are LGHNT and FRNRAP. The germline V and J ends were trimmed by 6 bases and 4 bases, with 12 bases remaining between them. CDR3 sequence: CASGGTGSTEAFF. Here the CDR3 DNA reads TGTGCTAGTGGCGGTACAGGGAGCACTGAAGCTTTCTTT.

This chain uses TRBV10-3 with TRBJ1-1, with D perhaps matching TRBD1 (6 bases). The germline V gene has CDR1 ENHRY and CDR2 SYGVKD. The length of the CDR3 is 15 residues. V lost 8 bases and J lost 1, with 17 bases in between. The CDR3 loop reads CAISERGAANTEAFF. The DNA for the CDR3 is TGTGCCATCTCTGAACGGGGGGCGGCGAACACTGAAGCTTTCTTT.

The rearrangement joins TRBV19 to TRBJ1-6; weak D call: TRBD1 (6 bases). CDR1 and CDR2 from the germline V gene are LNHDA and SQIVND (reference sequence). V lost 7 bases, J lost 6 bases, and 22 bases lay in between. The CDR3 has 17 residues. This CDR3 is CASTATVVRGRNSPLHF. Here the CDR3 DNA reads TGTGCCAGTACGGCCACGGTGGTCAGGGGCCGTAATTCACCCCTCCACTTT. Variable domain in full (rest from reference TRBV19 and TRBJ1-6): DGGITQSPKYLFRKEGQNVTLSCEQNLNHDAMYWYRQDPGQGLRLIYYSQIVNDFQKGDIAEGYSVSREKKESFPLTVTSAQKNPTAFYLCASTATVVRGRNSPLHFGNGTRLTVT.

The chain recombines TRBV10-3 with TRBJ1-4; D remains unclear. V was pared by 4 bases and J by 2 bases, with 2 bases between. This CDR3 is 12 amino acids long. Germline loops: CDR1 ENHRY, CDR2 SYGVKD. This chain's CDR3 is CAISATNEKLFF. The DNA for the CDR3 is TGTGCCATCAGTGCCACTAATGAAAAACTGTTTTTT.

J is TRBJ1-1 and V is TRBV6-1; TRBD1 agrees at 9 bases. After removal of 6 bases from V and 5 bases from J, the junction contained 4 bases not matched to a gene. CDR3 size: 13 residues. Germline loops: CDR1 MNHNS, CDR2 SASEGT. The CDR3 DNA is TGTGCCAGCAGGGGACAGGGAGGGACTGAAGCTTTCTTT. It specifies CASRGQGGTEAFF.

The gene calls are TRBV19 and TRBJ1-4; no definite D call. Germline loops: CDR1 LNHDA, CDR2 SQIVND (reference sequence). Trimming pared 2 bases from V and 7 bases from J, leaving 17 bases between. This CDR3 comprises 16 residues. CDR3 protein: CASSIRLGIQTEKLFF. The CDR3 DNA follows: TGTGCCAGTAGTATACGGTTAGGGATACAAACTGAAAAACTGTTTTTT.

DNA of the CDR3: TGTGCCAGCAGCTCGGACAGGGCCTGGGGGACTGAAGCTTTCTTT. Protein sequence: CASSSDRAWGTEAFF. The chain couples TRBV7-8 to TRBJ1-1, with 8 positions matching TRBD1. The germline CDR1 and CDR2 sequences are SGHVS and FQNEAQ. The CDR3 is 15 amino acids. With V trimmed by 4 bases and J by 5 bases, 9 bases remained unmatched.

The genes are TRBV27 and TRBJ2-7; tentative D call: TRBD1 (6 bases). Germline assignment: CDR1 MNHEY and CDR2 SMNVEV (reference sequence). The length of the CDR3 is 13 residues. Trimming cost V 6 bases and J 3 bases, with 12 bases left between them. Written as DNA, the CDR3 is TGTGCCAGCAGAGCAGGGGATCGCTACGAGCAGTACTTC. Residues: CASRAGDRYEQYF.

J is TRBJ1-1 and V is TRBV30; D perhaps matches TRBD1 (5 bases). Germline CDR1 is GTSNPN and CDR2 is SVGIG (reference sequence). The CDR3 totals 18 residues. V was cut by 0 bases and J by 1 base, with 21 bases left in between. In DNA form, the CDR3 reads TGTGCCTGGAGTGTTCTGTTTGGAACAGGACGGGGGAACACTGAAGCTTTCTTT. Its protein product is CAWSVLFGTGRGNTEAFF.

The chain uses TRBV9 and TRBJ2-3, with D uncertain. The V and J ends lost 3 bases and 6 bases respectively, with 17 bases between them. CDR3 size: 15 residues. Germline V CDR1 and CDR2: SGDLS, YYNGEE. The CDR3 bases are TGTGCCAGCAGCGCCTCGCCGACTGTTTCTGATACGCAGTATTTT. Translating gives CASSASPTVSDTQYF.

This rearrangement joins TRBV12-5 to TRBJ2-1; TRBD2 might be the D (5 bases). V was trimmed by 7 bases and J by 8 bases, leaving 15 bases between them. This CDR3 is 13 amino acids long. From germline, CDR1 is LGHNT and CDR2 FRNRAP. CDR3 DNA sequence: TGTGCTAGTGTCTGGGGAGCGGTCGATGAGCAGTTCTTC. Its translation: CASVWGAVDEQFF.

In this sample, this clone turned up once. J is TRBJ2-5 and V is TRBV14; a possible D gene is TRBD1 (6 bases). Trimming stripped 2 bases from V and 7 bases from J, with 14 bases between. The germline CDR1 and CDR2 sequences are SGHDN and FVKESK. The length of the CDR3 is 14 residues. CDR3 DNA: TGTGCCAGCAGCCAATCAGGGGCACTTGGGACCCAGTACTTC. Amino acid sequence: CASSQSGALGTQYF. The entire variable domain, with the rest obtained from reference TRBV14 and TRBJ2-5, is as follows: EAGVTQFPSHSVIEKGQTVTLRCDPISGHDNLYWYRRVMGKEIKFLLHFVKESKQDESGMPNNRFLAERTGGTYSTLKVQPAELEDSGVYFCASSQSGALGTQYFGPGTRLLVL.

The chain links TRBV9 to TRBJ2-7; TRBD2 aligns across 8 bases. Germline values: CDR1 SGDLS, CDR2 YYNGEE. The ends lost 4 bases at V and 3 bases at J; junction bases unmatched: 6. This CDR3 has 14 amino acids. In DNA form, the CDR3 reads TGTGCCAGCAGCCCCCGAACTAGCGGCTACGAGCAGTACTTC. The encoded protein is CASSPRTSGYEQYF.

The genes are TRBV15 and TRBJ1-2, with no clear D. The CDR3 sequence is 13 residues long. V was cut by 0 bases and J by 8 bases, with 10 bases left in between. Germline CDR1 reads LNHNV; CDR2 reads YYDKDF (reference sequence). CDR3 in amino acids: CATSREFYEGYTF. In DNA form, the CDR3 reads TGTGCCACCAGCAGAGAATTTTACGAGGGCTACACCTTC.

The chain joins TRBV11-2 to TRBJ1-2; no reliable D call. The V end was cut by 5 bases, the J end by 1 base, with 11 bases between. This CDR3 is 14 amino acids long. Germline CDR1 and CDR2: SGHAT and FQNNGV. CDR3 residues: CASSRTSFNYGYTF. Written as DNA, the CDR3 is TGTGCCAGCAGCCGTACAAGTTTTAACTATGGCTACACCTTC.

This clone was detected once. The chain recombines TRBV5-1 with TRBJ2-1; D call uncertain. The V end was cut by 3 bases, the J end by 6 bases, with 10 bases between. The length of the CDR3 is 13 residues. Germline CDR1 is SGHRS and CDR2 is YFSETQ. The CDR3 reads CASSYGAFNEQFF. The CDR3, as DNA: TGCGCCAGCAGCTACGGAGCATTCAATGAGCAGTTCTTC.

This chain uses TRBV7-3 with TRBJ2-1; TRBD2 agrees at 7 bases. The length of the CDR3 is 15 residues. Losses at the gene ends were 4 bases for V and 3 bases for J; bases not matched to a gene: 6. Germline V gene lookup returns CDR1 SGHTA and CDR2 FQGTGA. In DNA, the CDR3 is TGTGCCAGCAGCTCCAGCGGGGACCTCTACAATGAGCAGTTCTTC. The encoded protein is CASSSSGDLYNEQFF.

This sequence joins TRBV4-1 and TRBJ2-3; no definite D call. V was clipped by 1 base and J by 5 bases, with 4 bases between them. Germline CDR1 reads MGHRA; CDR2 reads YSYEKL. The CDR3 length is 12 residues. In DNA form, the CDR3 reads TGCGCCAGCAGCCAAGTACAAGATACGCAGTATTTT. Translated: CASSQVQDTQYF.

This chain connects TRBV4-1 to TRBJ2-7, with 9 bases identical to TRBD1. The CDR3 runs to 15 residues. CDR1 is MGHRA and CDR2 is YSYEKL in the germline V gene. The V segment lost 3 bases and the J segment 4 bases; nucleotides outside the gene matches: 7. The CDR3 spells CASSHSGTGRYEQYF. In nucleotides, the CDR3 is TGCGCCAGCAGCCATTCCGGGACAGGGAGATACGAGCAGTACTTC.

This clone was seen just once. This chain joins TRBV7-8 and TRBJ1-3; D remains unclear. With 3 bases removed from V and 4 bases from J, the gap between germline ends came to 4 bases. CDR1 is SGHVS, CDR2 FQNEAQ, per germline. The CDR3 contains 12 residues. In DNA form, the CDR3 reads TGTGCCAGCAGCTTCGGCGGAAACACCATATATTTT. This codes for CASSFGGNTIYF.

The chain joins TRBV27 to TRBJ2-1; D may be TRBD1 (6 bases). The CDR3 sequence is 18 residues long. The V end lost 7 bases, the J end lost 0 bases, and 22 bases lay between the germline ends. Germline V CDR1 and CDR2: MNHEY, SMNVEV (reference sequence). The CDR3 protein is CASKPGHIIVSSYNEQFF. CDR3 coding DNA: TGTGCCAGCAAGCCGGGACACATAATCGTGAGCTCCTACAATGAGCAGTTCTTC.

The chain uses TRBV2 and TRBJ1-5; possible D gene TRBD1, 6 bases. Trimming pared 7 bases from V and 7 bases from J, leaving 17 bases between. Germline values: CDR1 SNHLY, CDR2 FYNNEI. The CDR3 has 14 residues. The CDR3 DNA reads TGTGCCAGCATCCGGAACAGGGAGGACCAGCCCCAGCATTTT. Translating it yields CASIRNREDQPQHF.

The chain carries TRBV27 and TRBJ2-7, with a weak D call TRBD2 (6 bases). V was shortened by 5 bases and J by 3 bases, with 23 bases between the two germline ends. CDR1 is MNHEY, CDR2 SMNVEV, per germline (reference sequence). The CDR3 is 17 residues long. This chain's CDR3 is CASSPRSAGFAGYEQYF. The CDR3 DNA reads TGTGCCAGCAGTCCAAGGAGCGCGGGATTCGCCGGCTACGAGCAGTACTTC.

V gene TRBV29-1 combines with J gene TRBJ2-2; TRBD1 might be the D (6 bases). Germline V gene data show CDR1 as SQVTM and CDR2 as ANQGSEA. V was pared by 7 bases and J by 7 bases, with 16 bases between. This CDR3 has 13 amino acids. DNA of the CDR3: TGCAGCGGGGGGCACGGCCAGGGCGGGGAGCTGTTTTTT. Protein: CSGGHGQGGELFF.

The V and J genes are TRBV19 and TRBJ2-7, with TRBD1 matching 10 bases. Germline V gives CDR1 LNHDA, CDR2 SQIVND (reference sequence). This CDR3 has 15 residues. With V trimmed by 5 bases and J by 6 bases, 10 bases remained unmatched. CDR3 DNA sequence: TGTGCCAGTAGTGCCCGGGACAGGGGTGTCCGCGAGCAGTACTTC. This gives the protein CASSARDRGVREQYF.

This clone was seen only once. The V and J genes are TRBV18 and TRBJ1-1; D not resolved. The ends were cut back, 4 bases at V and 2 bases at J, with 8 bases in the middle. The germline V gene encodes CDR1 KGHSH and CDR2 LQKENI. This CDR3 region has 13 residues. In nucleotides, the CDR3 is TGTGCCAGCTCACAGGGCCCAAACACTGAAGCTTTCTTT. Translating gives CASSQGPNTEAFF.